Shown below are 20 T cell receptor beta chains from a single sample sequenced in a study of response to subunit inactivated influenza vaccine. TCRdb reprocessed the RT-PCR reads with MiXCR, giving one entry per CDR3 protein. The repertoire holds around 570,000 distinct CDR3 sequences, with less than 10% as singletons. The specimen was PBMCs from blood, collected 23 to 25 months after vaccination. These receptors were taken from a man between 50 and 70 years old who received an inactivated influenza vaccine.

Ten or more counts support this clonotype. The V call is TRBV28, the J call TRBJ2-2, with a tentative D call TRBD2 (6 bases). V lost 5 bases and J lost 0, with 16 bases in between. CDR3 length: 17 amino acids. Germline CDR1 is MDHEN and CDR2 is SYDVKM. The CDR3 nucleotides read TGTGCCAGCAGTCCAGCAAACGGGAGAGCGAACACCGGGGAGCTGTTTTTT. It translates to CASSPANGRANTGELFF.

This clonotype has at least ten counts. This sequence joins TRBV6-2 or TRBV6-3 and TRBJ2-1; possible D gene TRBD1, 5 bases. V lost 2 bases to trimming and J lost 3 bases, with 17 bases between them. Germline-derived CDR1 and CDR2 are MNHEY and SVGEGT. This CDR3 comprises 17 residues. CDR3 amino acids: CASSYTRQTSNYNEQFF. The DNA for the CDR3 is TGTGCCAGCAGTTACACAAGACAGACCTCTAACTACAATGAGCAGTTCTTC.

The V and J genes are TRBV4-3 and TRBJ2-4, with a possible D match to TRBD1 (5 bases). The V end was cut by 0 bases, the J end by 1 base, with 13 bases between. This CDR3 has 17 residues. Germline V CDR1 and CDR2: LGHNA, YSLEER. CDR3 nucleotide sequence: TGCGCCAGCAGCCAAGACCAGACAGTGAAGGCCAAAAACATTCAGTACTTC. It yields the protein CASSQDQTVKAKNIQYF.

The chain uses TRBV12-3 or TRBV12-4 and TRBJ2-1, with TRBD2 identical over 7 bases. There are 18 residues in the CDR3. J was trimmed by 5 bases and V by 3 bases; bases with no gene match: 16. CDR3: CASSFTLVSGLGHNEQFF. The CDR3 DNA is TGTGCCAGCAGTTTTACCCTAGTTAGCGGGCTCGGACACAATGAGCAGTTCTTC.

The table lists this clonotype with many counts. The chain has TRBV5-6 and TRBJ2-1; D is undetermined. Germline assignment: CDR1 SGHDT and CDR2 YYEEEE. This CDR3 region has 15 residues. The ends were cut back, 5 bases at V and 0 bases at J, with 12 bases in the middle. Here the CDR3 DNA reads TGTGCCAGCAGGGACCCCAAAAACTCCTACAATGAGCAGTTCTTC. This encodes CASRDPKNSYNEQFF.

This clonotype was seen a handful of times. The V and J genes are TRBV7-2 and TRBJ2-1; 7 bases align to TRBD2. V shed 5 bases, J shed 11 bases, and the junction held 6 bases outside the gene matches. This CDR3 region has 12 residues. The V gene's germline CDR1 is SGHTA and CDR2 FQGNSA. The CDR3 loop is CASSDRLAKQFF. In DNA form, the CDR3 reads TGTGCCAGCAGCGATCGACTAGCCAAGCAGTTCTTC.

The chain links TRBV20-1 to TRBJ1-1; TRBD1 might be the D (6 bases). The CDR3 runs to 15 residues. The germline V gene encodes CDR1 DFQATT and CDR2 SNEGSKA (reference sequence). The V end lost 0 bases, the J end lost 4 bases, and 15 bases lay between the germline ends. CDR3 protein: CSARDLTGLGTEAFF. The CDR3 DNA reads as TGCAGTGCTAGAGACCTTACAGGGTTGGGCACTGAAGCTTTCTTT.

This clonotype was seen more than once but under ten times. The chain has TRBV20-1 and TRBJ2-7; 11 positions match TRBD2. V shed 1 base, J shed 4 bases, and the junction held 3 bases outside the gene matches. The CDR3 runs 14 residues. Germline CDR1 reads DFQATT; CDR2 reads SNEGSKA (reference sequence). The CDR3 spells CSARGVAGGYEQYF. CDR3 nucleotide sequence: TGCAGTGCTAGAGGGGTAGCGGGAGGGTACGAGCAGTACTTC.

This clonotype was counted between two and nine times. The chain joins TRBV7-9 to TRBJ2-3; TRBD1 matches at 9 bases. The CDR3 runs to 15 residues. Germline-derived CDR1 and CDR2 are SEHNR and FQNEAQ (reference sequence). V shed 4 bases and J 5 bases; nucleotides not matched to a gene: 7. For the CDR3, the DNA is TGTGCCAGCAGCTCCCCAAACAGGGGGCAAGATACGCAGTATTTT. Its translation is CASSSPNRGQDTQYF.

A few counts support this clonotype. The chain joins TRBV7-6 to TRBJ2-5, with no clear D. CDR1 and CDR2 (germline): SGHVS, FNYEAQ. V was trimmed by 2 bases and J by 1 base, leaving 11 bases between them. The CDR3 loop spans 15 amino acids. CDR3 bases: TGTGCCAGCAGCTTATTCCCAATGACCCAAGAGACCCAGTACTTC. Translation gives CASSLFPMTQETQYF.

The CDR3 DNA sequence: TGTGCCAGCAGCCCTCTGGACAGGGGGTATGGCTACACCTTC. Its protein is CASSPLDRGYGYTF. The chain joins TRBV7-6 to TRBJ1-2; 10 bases align to TRBD1. CDR1 SGHVS and CDR2 FNYEAQ come from the germline V gene. Unmatched junction bases numbered 5, after V lost 5 bases and J lost 5 bases. CDR3 length equals 14 residues.

Points on this clonotype: This may come from a read error, since a much larger clone is one base off. The chain recombines TRBV9 with TRBJ2-4, with D unresolved. Per the germline V gene, CDR1 is SGDLS and CDR2 is YYNGEE. V gave up 1 base and J gave up 9 bases, with 14 bases separating them. The CDR3 has 14 residues. CDR3 residues: CASSVTGPQSIQYF. The CDR3, as DNA: TGTGCCAGCAGCGTAACCGGGCCCCAAAGCATTCAGTACTTC.

This clonotype was seen many times. The CDR3 reads CASSEGGLGSYNEQFF. CDR3 DNA sequence: TGTGCCAGCAGTGAGGGAGGTCTAGGATCCTACAATGAGCAGTTCTTC. V is TRBV2 and J is TRBJ2-1; D perhaps matches TRBD2 (6 bases). The germline gives CDR1 SNHLY, CDR2 FYNNEI. Trimming removed 3 bases at V and 1 base at J, with 13 bases between. This CDR3 region has 16 residues.

This clonotype was seen more than once but under ten times. The chain is built from TRBV4-2 and TRBJ2-7; the D call may be TRBD1 or TRBD2 (7 bases each). This CDR3 is built from 15 residues. Trimming took off 0 bases at V and 3 bases at J, with 12 bases between the two ends. The germline CDR1 and CDR2 sequences are LGHNA and YNFKEQ. DNA of the CDR3: TGTGCCAGCAGCCAAGAAGACAGGGAGGGCTACGAGCAGTACTTC. It specifies CASSQEDREGYEQYF.

This clonotype was recorded many times. The chain carries TRBV29-1 and TRBJ2-7, with TRBD2 as a possible D gene (6 bases). Germline V lookup: CDR1 SQVTM, CDR2 ANQGSEA. Trimming removed 5 bases at V and 1 base at J, with 9 bases between. CDR3 length: 12 residues. The CDR3 loop is CSVTGLSYEQYF. The CDR3 DNA follows: TGCAGCGTTACGGGACTTTCCTACGAGCAGTACTTC.

This clonotype occurred many times. This sequence joins TRBV7-8 and TRBJ2-5; D gene uncertain. The germline V gene has CDR1 SGHVS and CDR2 FQNEAQ. With 0 bases removed from V and 5 bases from J, the gap between germline ends came to 13 bases. This CDR3 spans 15 amino acids. The CDR3 region is CASSLALLRWETQYF. DNA of the CDR3: TGTGCCAGCAGCTTAGCGCTTCTGCGTTGGGAGACCCAGTACTTC.

The sample holds a few counts of this clonotype. The chain carries TRBV29-1 and TRBJ1-1; no clear D gene. The germline gives CDR1 SQVTM, CDR2 ANQGSEA. V lost 2 bases to trimming and J lost 7 bases, with 17 bases between them. This CDR3 has 14 residues. CDR3 bases: TGCAGCGTTGAAAACTCAAGGAAGTGGAATGAAGCTTTCTTT. It yields the protein CSVENSRKWNEAFF.

This clonotype was counted at least ten times. The V call is TRBV28, the J call TRBJ1-5; no firm D call. This CDR3 comprises 14 residues. Germline CDR1 reads MDHEN; CDR2 reads SYDVKM. The V gene lost 10 bases and the J gene lost 0 bases, with 13 bases spanning the gap. CDR3 region: CATGADFSNQPQHF. The DNA for the CDR3 is TGTGCCACTGGAGCAGATTTTAGCAATCAGCCCCAGCATTTT.

The rearrangement joins TRBV3-1 to TRBJ1-2; D perhaps matches TRBD1 (6 bases). Germline loops: CDR1 LGHDT, CDR2 YNNKEL (reference sequence). This CDR3 is 13 amino acids long. The V gene lost 8 bases and the J gene lost 6 bases, with 16 bases spanning the gap. The CDR3 loop is CASRGGRGDGYTF. For the CDR3, the DNA is TGTGCCAGCCGCGGAGGCAGGGGCGATGGCTACACCTTC.

About this clonotype: An end of the junction differs from the germline gene, which may be a read error. This chain joins TRBV7-9 and TRBJ2-3; 8 nucleotides line up with TRBD2. CDR3 length: 14 amino acids. CDR1 is SEHNR, CDR2 FQNEAQ, per germline (reference sequence). CDR3 sequence reads: CVSTVLADTDTQYF. The CDR3 coding sequence is TGTGTCAGCACCGTACTAGCGGACACAGATACGCAGTATTTT.